The 6 T cell receptor beta chains below were found in one sample sequenced in a study of blood T cell repertoires in COVID-19. The assay was immunoSEQ multiplex PCR, and TCRdb's table has in-frame clones only and misses some. This sample has more than 60,000 clones; roughly 84% occur once, and the top ten carry roughly 3.5%. The material sequenced was peripheral blood. The receptors originated from a man between 45 and 60 years old with acute or convalescent COVID-19.

The chain joins TRBV6-1 to TRBJ2-1, with D hard to call. CDR3 length: 13 amino acids. CDR1 is MNHNS and CDR2 is SASEGT in the germline V gene. V was cut by 5 bases and J by 7 bases, with 12 bases left in between. The CDR3 loop is CASSYVVSNEQFF. The CDR3 nucleotides read TGTGCCAGCAGTTATGTTGTCTCTAATGAGCAGTTCTTC.

The genes are TRBV4-2 and TRBJ2-4; tentative D call: TRBD1 (6 bases). Trimming shortened V by 1 base and J by 7 bases, and 14 bases separated the two germline ends. Germline CDR1 LGHNA, CDR2 YNFKEQ. This CDR3 region has 15 residues. The CDR3 protein is CASSQASGQTNIQYF. CDR3 sequence (DNA): TGTGCCAGCAGCCAAGCCTCGGGACAAACGAACATTCAGTACTTC.

The rearrangement links TRBV5-4 to TRBJ1-2, with TRBD1 matching over 8 bases. V was pared by 0 bases and J by 8 bases, with 15 bases of the junction left unmatched. This CDR3 comprises 17 residues. The germline gives CDR1 SGHNT, CDR2 YYREEE (reference sequence). DNA of the CDR3: TGTGCCAGCAGCTTGGGACCCGACAGGGGCGGAGGGTCCGGCTACACCTTC. This codes for CASSLGPDRGGGSGYTF. Full variable domain (remainder filled in from reference TRBV5-4 and TRBJ1-2): ETGVTQSPTHLIKTRGQQVTLRCSSQSGHNTVSWYQQALGQGPQFIFQYYREEENGRGNFPPRFSGLQFPNYSSELNVNALELDDSALYLCASSLGPDRGGGSGYTFGSGTRLTVV.

V and J are TRBV11-3 and TRBJ2-3; no firm D call. The CDR3 length is 12 residues. The ends were cut back, 5 bases at V and 6 bases at J, with 9 bases in the middle. Germline assignment: CDR1 SGHNT and CDR2 YENEEA. The DNA for the CDR3 is TGTGCCAGCAGCATCGTCGGGGATACGCAGTATTTT. Translating gives CASSIVGDTQYF. Drawing the rest from reference TRBV11-3 and TRBJ2-3, the complete variable domain is EAGVVQSPRYKIIEKKQPVAFWCNPISGHNTLYWYLQNLGQGPELLIRYENEEAVDDSQLPKDRFSAERLKGVDSTLKIQPAELGDSAVYLCASSIVGDTQYFGPGTRLTVL.

The V call is TRBV7-7, the J call TRBJ1-5, with a tentative D call TRBD1 (5 bases). The CDR3 contains 13 residues. Germline V gene lookup returns CDR1 SSHAT and CDR2 FNYEAQ (reference sequence). Trimming shortened V by 1 base and J by 4 bases, and 5 bases separated the two germline ends. This chain's CDR3 is CASSLGQNQPQHF. The CDR3 DNA is TGTGCCAGCAGCTTAGGACAGAATCAGCCCCAGCATTTT.

Only a few counts were recorded for this clone. CDR3 sequence reads: CASSRRGLWGYTF. In DNA, the CDR3 is TGTGCCAGCAGTCGCAGGGGGCTCTGGGGCTACACCTTC. The chain is built from TRBV6-5 and TRBJ1-2; 8 bases align to TRBD1. V shed 5 bases and J 8 bases; nucleotides not matched to a gene: 7. The CDR3 is made up of 13 amino acids. Per germline, CDR1 MNHEY and CDR2 SVGAGI.